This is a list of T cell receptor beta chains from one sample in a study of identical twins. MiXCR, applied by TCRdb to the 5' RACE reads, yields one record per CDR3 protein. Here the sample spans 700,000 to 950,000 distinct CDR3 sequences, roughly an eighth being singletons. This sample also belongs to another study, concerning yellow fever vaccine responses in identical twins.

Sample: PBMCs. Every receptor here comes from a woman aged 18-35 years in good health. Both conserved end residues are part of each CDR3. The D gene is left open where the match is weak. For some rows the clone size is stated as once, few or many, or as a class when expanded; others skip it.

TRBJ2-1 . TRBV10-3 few TGTGCCATCAGTGTCCCTTTGGGCGGACCCGGTGAGCAGTTCTTC CAISVPLGGPGEQFF
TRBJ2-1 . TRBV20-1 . TGCAGTGCTAAAAGGGACAATGAGCAGTTCTTC CSAKRDNEQFF
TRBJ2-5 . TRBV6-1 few TGTGCCAGCAATGGGGGCTTAAACCGAGAGACCCAGTACTTC CASNGGLNRETQYF
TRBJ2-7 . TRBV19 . TGTGCCAGTAAAGCGGGTTACTCCTACGAGCAGTACTTC CASKAGYSYEQYF
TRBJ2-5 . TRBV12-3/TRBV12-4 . TGTGCCAGCAGGTCTCCATCAGCTGAGACCCAGTACTTC CASRSPSAETQYF
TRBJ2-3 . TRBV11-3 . TGTGCCAGCAGCTTAGAGGGGGGCAGCTTTACAGATACGCAGTATTTT CASSLEGGSFTDTQYF
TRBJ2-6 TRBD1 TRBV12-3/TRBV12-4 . TGTGCAGAGGGGGCGGCTGGGGCCAACGTCCTGACTTTC CAEGAAGANVLTF
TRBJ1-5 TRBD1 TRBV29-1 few TGCAGCGTTGTGGTGGACAGGCCCTACTCGGATGGCAATCAGCCCCAGCATTTT CSVVVDRPYSDGNQPQHF
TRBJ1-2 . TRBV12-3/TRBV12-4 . TGTGCCAGCAGTTTGTGGGGGGAAGATGGCTACACCTTC CASSLWGEDGYTF
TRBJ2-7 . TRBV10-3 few TGTGCCATCAGTGGAGGGGGGATCTACGAGCAGTACTTC CAISGGGIYEQYF
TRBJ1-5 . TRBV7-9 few TGTGCCAGCAGCCCCACCCCGGATTTGTGGCCCCAGCATTTT CASSPTPDLWPQHF
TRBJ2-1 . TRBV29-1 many TGCAGCGTTGGGATTGGCGGCAATGAGCAGTTCTTC CSVGIGGNEQFF
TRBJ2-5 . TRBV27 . TGTGCCAGCAGTTACGTGGGGGTCGAGCAAGAGACCCAGTACTTC CASSYVGVEQETQYF
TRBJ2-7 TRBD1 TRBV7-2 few TGTGCCAGCAGCGTAAAGGGACAGGGTGCCTACGAGCAGTACTTC CASSVKGQGAYEQYF
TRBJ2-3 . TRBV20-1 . TGCAGTGCGCCGGGGTGGAGACTAGTGACAGATACGCAGTATTTT CSAPGWRLVTDTQYF
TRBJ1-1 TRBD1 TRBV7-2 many TGTGCCAGCAGCTTCCGGGACAGGAACACTGAAGCTTTCTTT CASSFRDRNTEAFF
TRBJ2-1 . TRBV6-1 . TGTGCCAGCAGAGATAGTCTCCTTTCCTACAATGAGCAGTTCTTC CASRDSLLSYNEQFF
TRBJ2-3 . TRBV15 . TGTGCCACCAGCAGAGACCTAGCTGGGGATACGCAGTATTTT CATSRDLAGDTQYF
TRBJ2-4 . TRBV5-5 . TGTGCCAGCAGCTTGGGCAGGGGAAACATTCAGTACTTC CASSLGRGNIQYF
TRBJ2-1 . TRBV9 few TGTGCCAGCAGCGTATTTCCGTCCTACAATGAGCAGTTCTTC CASSVFPSYNEQFF
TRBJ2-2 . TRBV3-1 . TGTGCCAGCAGCCATCAGGGTCGTGGCACCGGGGAGCTGTTTTTT CASSHQGRGTGELFF
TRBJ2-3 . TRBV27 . TGTGCCAGCAGTTTATTATACGGTTCTAGCACAGATACGCAGTATTTT CASSLLYGSSTDTQYF
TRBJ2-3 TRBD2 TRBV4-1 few TGCGCCAGCAGCGAAAGCGGGGGGGCCACAGATACGCAGTATTTT CASSESGGATDTQYF
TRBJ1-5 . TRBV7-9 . TGTGCCAGCAGCTATGGACAACAGCCCCAGCATTTT CASSYGQQPQHF
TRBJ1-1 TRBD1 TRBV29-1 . TGCAGCGCCGCGATGGCTGGGGACAGGATTTACACTGAAGCTTTCTTT CSAAMAGDRIYTEAFF
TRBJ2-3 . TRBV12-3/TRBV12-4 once TGTGCCAGCAGTTCCGACGCCGTTTTCAGCACAGATACGCAGTATTTT CASSSDAVFSTDTQYF
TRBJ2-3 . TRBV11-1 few TGTGCCAGCAGCTTAAGGGGACACACAGATACGCAGTATTTT CASSLRGHTDTQYF
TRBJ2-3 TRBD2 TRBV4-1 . TGCGCCAGCAGCCAAGATAGCGGGGGGTTCACAGATACGCAGTATTTT CASSQDSGGFTDTQYF
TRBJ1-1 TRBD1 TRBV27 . TGTGCCAGTAGTTACGGGACAGGGGGCGGGGAAGCTTTCTTT CASSYGTGGGEAFF
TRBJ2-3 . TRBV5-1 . TGCGCCAGCAGCTTCCGCAGGGGGGATTCCACAGATACGCAGTATTTT CASSFRRGDSTDTQYF
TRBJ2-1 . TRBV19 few TGTGCCAGTAGTATATTACACCCTGGTGCCTATGAGCAGTTCTTC CASSILHPGAYEQFF
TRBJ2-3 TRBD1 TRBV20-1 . TGCAGTGCTAGAGACCCCCTGACAGGGACCACAGATACGCAGTATTTT CSARDPLTGTTDTQYF
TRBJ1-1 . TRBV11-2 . TGTGCCAGCAGCGCGTCAGGGGCCCTGAACACTGAAGCTTTCTTT CASSASGALNTEAFF
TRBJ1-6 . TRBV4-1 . TGCGCCAGCAGTCGGACTGAGAGCTCCTATAATTCACCCCTCCACTTT CASSRTESSYNSPLHF
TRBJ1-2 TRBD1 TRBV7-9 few TGTGCCAGCAGCTTAGTAGACAGGGGAAATGGCTACACCTTC CASSLVDRGNGYTF
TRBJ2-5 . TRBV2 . TGTGCCAGCAGTGAATTCCCAGGGTGGCAAGAGACCCAGTACTTC CASSEFPGWQETQYF
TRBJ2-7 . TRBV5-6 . TGTGCCAGCAGCTTGATCGGGAATTCCTACGAGCAGTACTTC CASSLIGNSYEQYF
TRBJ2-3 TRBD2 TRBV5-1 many TGCGCCAGCAGCTTGAGCGGGGCAACAGATACGCAGTATTTT CASSLSGATDTQYF
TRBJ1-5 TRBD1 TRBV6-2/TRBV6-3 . TGTGCCAGCAGTCCCGCCCGCGGGACAGGGATTTATCAGCCCCAGCATTTT CASSPARGTGIYQPQHF
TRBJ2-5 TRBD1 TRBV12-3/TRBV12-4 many TGTGCCAGCAGACTGGGGACAGGGGTCAGGGAGACCCAGTACTTC CASRLGTGVRETQYF
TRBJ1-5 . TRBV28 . TGTGCCAGCAGCTTAAGAGGGCCATTACGGCCCCAGCATTTT CASSLRGPLRPQHF
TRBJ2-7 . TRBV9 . TGTGCCAGCAGCGCCGTATACGGGAGCCGCGAGCAGTACTTC CASSAVYGSREQYF
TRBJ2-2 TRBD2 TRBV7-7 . TGTGCCAGCAGCTTAACTGCAACACCTAGCGGGAGGTCCACCGGGGAGCTGTTTTTT CASSLTATPSGRSTGELFF
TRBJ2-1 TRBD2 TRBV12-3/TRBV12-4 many TGTGCCAGCAGCCCCCTCGAGCGGGGCTACAATGAGCAGTTCTTC CASSPLERGYNEQFF
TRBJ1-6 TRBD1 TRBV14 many TGTGCCAGCAGCCAAGATTTACAGGGGTATTCACCCCTCCACTTT CASSQDLQGYSPLHF
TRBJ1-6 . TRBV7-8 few TGTACCAGCAGCTTAGAACAGCTTAATTCACCCCTCCACTTT CTSSLEQLNSPLHF
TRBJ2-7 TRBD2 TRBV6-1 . TGTGCCAGCAGTGAAGGCTTGTGGCGGGAGGATTTCTACGAGCAGTACTTC CASSEGLWREDFYEQYF
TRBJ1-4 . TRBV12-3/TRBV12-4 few TGTGCCAGCAGTTCCGCCCGGAGGGTAGCAGAAAAACTGTTTTTT CASSSARRVAEKLFF
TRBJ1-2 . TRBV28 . TGTGCCAGCAGTTTATTCCCGACAGGCGAGTCTGGCTACACCTTC CASSLFPTGESGYTF